The rows below give T cell receptor beta chains drawn from one sample of a study of blood T cell repertoires in COVID-19. Sequencing was performed with immunoSEQ multiplex PCR; in TCRdb, only in-frame clones are kept and a portion is missing. The sample has about 310,000 clones, more than 70% seen once. The sequencing sample was made of peripheral blood. These receptors originate from a woman between 45 and 65 years old who had recovered from COVID-19. Both conserved end residues are part of each CDR3.

cdr3_length,v_call,cdr3_aa
15,TRBV5-4,CASSFGTGRDQPQHF
19,TRBV4-1,CASSQGPEDRRLAKNIQYF
12,TRBV28,CASSSTGNEQYF
15,TRBV27,CASRSGTGAYNEQFF
14,TRBV7-2,CASSFRQGTYGYTF
17,TRBV7-8,CASSLTAGGLVIDTQYF
14,TRBV19,CASSLGQINNEQFF
13,TRBV9,CASSVGTSYEQYF
13,TRBV7-8,CASSLGEVHEQFF
14,TRBV9,CASSVRGADGVQFF
16,TRBV28,CASSPDRGRYTDEQYF
16,TRBV5-1,CASSSGLAKSTDTQYF
13,TRBV29-1,CSVVRRLDNEQFF
14,TRBV9,CASSVTGTGNTIYF
16,TRBV28,CASRIKRGPANEKLFF
15,TRBV2,CASGRTGVFNQPQHF
14,TRBV5-1,CASSLASSYNEQFF
13,TRBV7-2,CASSAPGRSGYTF
15,TRBV5-1,CASSLTGQANQPQHF
17,TRBV4-3,CASSPGAGTSGSNEQFF
15,TRBV2,CASSRGDGSGETQYF
14,TRBV5-1,CASSLRAGLDTQYF
13,TRBV19,CASAGDSDQPQHF
16,TRBV15,CATSRDLLPNTGELFF
15,TRBV28,CASSRFGGRFYGYTF
16,TRBV6-1,CASSEATGVSGNTIYF
20,TRBV6-2/TRBV6-3,CASSLLGTSGRGLNTGELFF
13,TRBV12-3/TRBV12-4,CASSLTLGSPLHF
15,TRBV28,CASSGLRDRVCEQYF
17,TRBV18,CASSLKGQISSYNEQFF
17,TRBV3-1/TRBV3-2,CASRDHGRQSGLGGYTF
15,TRBV5-4,CASSYGDRGDTEAFF
14,TRBV6-1,CASSDRDINEKLFF
16,TRBV7-2,CASSLERGETYNEQFF
14,TRBV10-3,CAISVLGAGTEAFF
18,TRBV18,CASSRNRDSYSGANVLTF
14,TRBV19,CASTVNSGANVLTF
16,TRBV19,CASSMMEISSTDTQYF
16,TRBV19,CASSRAGTGARSPLHF
16,TRBV11-2,CASRRDTVSRRNIQYF
14,TRBV28,CASSPDRANTEAFF
16,TRBV3-1/TRBV3-2,CASTAGGVAGYNEQFF
18,TRBV2,CASSERTLSGGGHRTQYF
13,TRBV10-3,CAISEPGQGESFF
15,TRBV29-1,CSVQEDRGGGTEAFF
14,TRBV3-1/TRBV3-2,CASREGAGSGELFF
14,TRBV18,CASSPTGFQETQYF
19,TRBV7-9,CASSLRVVAGYESYNEQFF
15,TRBV30,CAWSVGGGGANVLTF
16,TRBV6-1,CASSEFGEVETYEQYF
15,TRBV13,CASSSTGQSIYGYTF
13,TRBV28,CASIWGQNTEAFF
16,TRBV9,CASRIIRTGVYNEQFF
12,TRBV7-8,CASSFAGVEQYF
13,TRBV6-5,CASSPPGRRGYTF
16,TRBV27,CASSLFGPPRGVGYTF
15,TRBV6-2/TRBV6-3,CASSYGGTGGAGAFF